This T cell receptor (beta chain) comes out of a study of cytomegalovirus exposure and HLA in healthy donors. Study-level findings and limits: Further analysis was carried out later, and it showed several of the most significant clusters appearing linked to common viral pathogens. Across donors, most TCRs were seen rarely, yet some public ones were widespread. Associated with cytomegalovirus, according to the listing, were around 160 TCR beta chains. A few CMV-associated chains were confirmed in vitro to be specific for CMV antigens.

The PCR ran on 60 Vbeta and 13 Jbeta primers. Produced via immunoSEQ multiplex PCR; TCRdb's table is partial and in-frame only. This sample has approximately 170,000 clones, with approximately 80% found just once. The table lists this clone with a count of one. Antigen specificity is unknown. J gave up 7 bases and V 4 bases, and 9 bases lay outside the gene matches. The CDR3 spans 14 residues. The germline gives CDR1 SGHDT, CDR2 YYEEEE. What was sequenced was PBMCs. V usage is TRBV5-6 and J usage is TRBJ1-2; TRBD1 aligns across 8 bases. This sequence originates from a boy aged 2 to 10 in good health and CMV-seronegative. In nucleotides, the CDR3 is TGTGCCAGCAGCCGACCGACAGGGGCCGGTGGCTACACCTTC. It specifies CASSRPTGAGGYTF.